These 11 T cell receptor beta chains share one sample of origin, sequenced in a study of T cell repertoires in cytomegalovirus infection. TCRdb itself ran the reads through MiXCR, one entry per CDR3 protein. This table has hundreds of thousands of distinct CDR3 sequences, approximately 33% appearing once. No antigen has been assigned to these receptors. The sequencing here drew on cultured PBMCs, taken from culture after CMV antigen stimulation. These receptors came from a human donor in good health (CMV status not recorded). Some clones in this sample may be carry-over from other donors' samples.

This clonotype was observed a few times. J is TRBJ2-1 and V is TRBV5-1, with 10 positions matching TRBD2. The CDR3 runs to 17 residues. Germline loops: CDR1 SGHRS, CDR2 YFSETQ. The junction had 7 bases not matched to a gene; V was cut back by 0 bases and J by 4 bases. CDR3 sequence (DNA): TGCGCCAGCAGCTTGGAAGTAGCGGGAGGAGGATACAATGAGCAGTTCTTC. This sequence encodes CASSLEVAGGGYNEQFF.

In this sample, this clonotype turned up a few times. The chain employs TRBV12-3 or TRBV12-4 and TRBJ1-1; D is undetermined. This CDR3 region has 12 residues. V was shortened by 6 bases and J by 1 base, with 6 bases between the two germline ends. CDR3: CASRPGNTEAFF. CDR3 in DNA: TGTGCCAGCAGACCGGGGAACACTGAAGCTTTCTTT.

This chain links TRBV5-6 with TRBJ1-3; D not certain. Germline CDR1 SGHDT, CDR2 YYEEEE. V dropped 0 bases and J dropped 4 bases, with 11 bases sitting between them. This CDR3 has 15 amino acids. The CDR3 is CASSLEPGSGNTIYF. CDR3 bases: TGTGCCAGCAGCTTGGAACCGGGTTCAGGAAACACCATATATTTT.

This chain joins TRBV2 and TRBJ1-4; TRBD1 agrees at 7 bases. The CDR3 spans 16 residues. J lost 0 bases, V lost 6 bases, and 7 bases had no gene match. Germline CDR1 is SNHLY and CDR2 is FYNNEI. For the CDR3, the DNA is TGTGCCAGCAGCAGGGGACAGACCTCAACTAATGAAAAACTGTTTTTT. This sequence encodes CASSRGQTSTNEKLFF.

This clonotype has just a few counts. The genes are TRBV4-1 and TRBJ1-6, with TRBD1 matching over 11 bases. The CDR3 extends over 19 amino acids. Per the germline V gene, CDR1 is MGHRA and CDR2 is YSYEKL. Trimming removed 5 bases from V and 4 bases from J; junction bases left unmatched: 13. The CDR3 bases are TGCGCCAGCAGCATAGGGACAGGGGGTTCTATCGATTATAATTCACCCCTCCACTTT. This sequence encodes CASSIGTGGSIDYNSPLHF.

The chain employs TRBV10-3 and TRBJ2-7, with 12 bases that match TRBD2. Trimming cost V 8 bases and J 0 bases; bases outside gene matches: 8. The CDR3 totals 16 residues. In germline, CDR1 is ENHRY, CDR2 SYGVKD. The CDR3 reads CAIGTSGLKPSYEQYF. CDR3 sequence (DNA): TGTGCCATCGGGACTAGCGGGCTGAAACCCTCCTACGAGCAGTACTTC.

The chain couples TRBV19 to TRBJ1-2; no clear D gene. The CDR3 is 14 amino acids. Trimming stripped 4 bases from V and 4 bases from J, with 13 bases between. CDR1 LNHDA and CDR2 SQIVND come from the germline V gene (reference sequence). Written as DNA, the CDR3 is TGTGCCAGTAGTAGGTCTGCGGAGGGCTATGGCTACACCTTC. Residues: CASSRSAEGYGYTF. The whole variable domain, filled in from reference TRBV19 and TRBJ1-2, reads DGGITQSPKYLFRKEGQNVTLSCEQNLNHDAMYWYRQDPGQGLRLIYYSQIVNDFQKGDIAEGYSVSREKKESFPLTVTSAQKNPTAFYLCASSRSAEGYGYTFGSGTRLTVV.

CDR3 DNA sequence: TGTGCCAGCAGTTTAGGTCGCGTTAGCACAGATACGCAGTATTTT. As protein: CASSLGRVSTDTQYF. V and J are TRBV12-3 or TRBV12-4 and TRBJ2-3; no definite D call. CDR3 size: 15 residues. The germline V and J ends were trimmed by 1 base and 0 bases, with 8 bases remaining between them.

The chain joins TRBV10-3 to TRBJ1-5; TRBD1 is a possible D gene (5 bases). Germline V CDR1 and CDR2: ENHRY, SYGVKD. This CDR3 comprises 15 residues. Trimming left V 0 bases short and J 4 bases short, with 10 bases between. The CDR3 protein is CAISESRGFNQPQHF. CDR3 nucleotide sequence: TGTGCCATCAGTGAGTCCCGGGGCTTTAATCAGCCCCAGCATTTT.

The sample holds many counts of this clonotype. This chain uses TRBV7-2 with TRBJ2-1, with 13 bases lining up with TRBD2. The CDR3 runs 15 residues. Per germline, CDR1 SGHTA and CDR2 FQGNSA. The ends lost 1 base at V and 12 bases at J; junction bases unmatched: 6. The CDR3 loop reads CASSLETSGRSGQFF. Written as DNA, the CDR3 is TGTGCCAGCAGCTTAGAGACTAGCGGGAGGTCGGGGCAGTTCTTC.

The rearrangement uses TRBV25-1 and TRBJ2-6; a possible D gene is TRBD1 (6 bases). V lost 6 bases and J 2 bases, leaving 11 bases between the germline ends. This CDR3 is 15 amino acids long. Germline V gene sequence: CDR1 MGHDK, CDR2 SYGVNS. The CDR3 spells CASREQGTGANVLTF. The CDR3 nucleotides are TGTGCCAGCAGGGAACAGGGAACTGGGGCCAACGTCCTGACTTTC.